These 27 T cell receptor beta chains came from one sample sequenced in a study of blood T cell repertoires in COVID-19. Assay: immunoSEQ multiplex PCR; the TCRdb copy retains only in-frame clones and omits some. The data contain under 300,000 clones, roughly 86% of them singletons. The sequenced sample was peripheral blood. These receptors were collected from a man over 45 with acute or convalescent COVID-19.

The gene calls are TRBV19 and TRBJ1-3; the D is unclear. There are 15 residues in the CDR3. V was trimmed by 6 bases and J by 5 bases, leaving 17 bases between them. Germline loops: CDR1 LNHDA, CDR2 SQIVND (reference sequence). CDR3 bases: TGTGCCAGTAGCGATTCCGGGAACCTCAGAAACACCATATATTTT. Translating it yields CASSDSGNLRNTIYF.

In this sample, this clone turned up once. The rearrangement links TRBV9 to TRBJ2-5, with 8 bases fitting TRBD2. Germline V gene data show CDR1 as SGDLS and CDR2 as YYNGEE. With 0 bases clipped from V and 4 bases from J, the junction kept 5 bases outside the gene matches. This CDR3 spans 15 amino acids. The CDR3 spells CASSVAGGPGETQYF. The CDR3 DNA is TGTGCCAGCAGCGTAGCGGGGGGGCCAGGAGAGACCCAGTACTTC.

This chain uses TRBV12-3 or TRBV12-4 with TRBJ2-7; D call uncertain. V was pared by 6 bases and J by 2 bases, with 5 bases between. CDR3 length equals 11 residues. This CDR3 reads CASSRAYEQYF. Written as DNA, the CDR3 is TGTGCCAGCAGCCGGGCCTACGAGCAGTACTTC.

The gene calls are TRBV24-1 and TRBJ2-3; 8 nucleotides match TRBD2. Looked up from germline, CDR1 is KGHDR and CDR2 is SFDVKD. With V trimmed by 4 bases and J by 1 base, 6 bases remained unmatched. The length of the CDR3 is 16 residues. CDR3 region: CATSDPGGNGTDTQYF. In DNA form, the CDR3 reads TGTGCCACCAGTGACCCGGGGGGGAATGGCACAGATACGCAGTATTTT.

J is TRBJ2-5 and V is TRBV19; D possibly corresponds to TRBD1 (6 bases). The V end was cut by 3 bases, the J end by 5 bases, with 13 bases between. CDR3 size: 14 residues. The germline V gene encodes CDR1 LNHDA and CDR2 SQIVND (reference sequence). The CDR3 loop is CASSIGRGLETQYF. Here the CDR3 DNA reads TGTGCCAGTAGTATCGGCAGGGGTTTGGAGACCCAGTACTTC. Full variable domain (remainder filled in from reference TRBV19 and TRBJ2-5): DGGITQSPKYLFRKEGQNVTLSCEQNLNHDAMYWYRQDPGQGLRLIYYSQIVNDFQKGDIAEGYSVSREKKESFPLTVTSAQKNPTAFYLCASSIGRGLETQYFGPGTRLLVL.

V gene TRBV5-5 combines with J gene TRBJ1-5; D ambiguous. With 0 bases removed from V and 3 bases from J, the gap between germline ends came to 4 bases. This CDR3 has 13 amino acids. Germline CDR1 and CDR2: SGHKS and YYEKEE (reference sequence). The CDR3 is CASSLDTNQPQHF. Written as DNA, the CDR3 is TGTGCCAGCAGCTTGGACACCAATCAGCCCCAGCATTTT.

This sequence joins TRBV20-1 and TRBJ2-3, with 16 bases aligning to TRBD2. The germline CDR1 and CDR2 sequences are DFQATT and SNEGSKA (reference sequence). Unmatched junction bases numbered 12, after V lost 3 bases and J lost 6 bases. The CDR3 totals 18 residues. The CDR3 reads CSASKPGLAGGYKDTQYF. CDR3 in DNA: TGCAGTGCTAGTAAGCCGGGACTAGCGGGAGGGTACAAGGATACGCAGTATTTT.

This sequence joins TRBV9 and TRBJ1-3, with D unclear. Germline V gene sequence: CDR1 SGDLS, CDR2 YYNGEE. V was clipped by 2 bases and J by 0 bases, with 3 bases between them. The CDR3 has 13 amino acids. CDR3 sequence: CASSVASGNTIYF. The CDR3 DNA reads TGTGCCAGCAGCGTGGCCTCTGGAAACACCATATATTTT.

This chain uses TRBV10-3 with TRBJ1-5; D not certain. This CDR3 spans 13 amino acids. The germline CDR1 and CDR2 sequences are ENHRY and SYGVKD. V lost 6 bases, J lost 2 bases, and 8 bases lay in between. Here the CDR3 reads CAISVGGNQPQHF. The CDR3, as DNA: TGTGCCATCAGCGTGGGAGGCAATCAGCCCCAGCATTTT.

As concerns this clone: A read error may explain this, as a much larger clone is one base away. The chain has TRBV7-9 and TRBJ1-6, with no clear D. Germline V gene lookup returns CDR1 SEHNR and CDR2 FQNEAQ (reference sequence). Trimming stripped 2 bases from V and 9 bases from J, with 5 bases between. The CDR3 runs 12 residues. As DNA, the CDR3 is TGTGCCAGCAGCTTAAACGGTTCACCCCTCCACTTT. The encoded protein is CASSLNGSPLHF.

This clone occurred once. The V gene is TRBV4-1, the J gene TRBJ2-5; 8 nucleotides line up with TRBD1. The CDR3 runs to 17 residues. The V gene's germline CDR1 is MGHRA and CDR2 YSYEKL. The V segment lost 1 base and the J segment 5 bases; nucleotides outside the gene matches: 12. The CDR3 loop reads CASSQARTGFAAETQYF. The CDR3 DNA reads as TGCGCCAGCAGCCAAGCCCGGACAGGGTTTGCTGCCGAGACCCAGTACTTC.

This chain's CDR3 is CASSPQVNQPQHF. The CDR3 bases are TGTGCCAGCTCACCCCAGGTCAATCAGCCCCAGCATTTT. The J gene is TRBJ1-5, the V gene TRBV18; no clear D gene. The CDR3 runs 13 residues. Germline CDR1 is KGHSH and CDR2 is LQKENI. V was cut by 3 bases and J by 3 bases, with 6 bases left in between.

V usage is TRBV6-1 and J usage is TRBJ2-3, with 7 bases matching TRBD2. Losses at the gene ends were 3 bases for V and 5 bases for J; bases not matched to a gene: 8. Germline V gives CDR1 MNHNS, CDR2 SASEGT. This CDR3 comprises 15 residues. The chain's CDR3 is CASSDPTSTGDTQYF. As DNA, the CDR3 is TGTGCCAGCAGTGATCCGACTAGCACTGGAGATACGCAGTATTTT.

CDR3 residues: CASSLDGTGSSFGYTF. As DNA, the CDR3 is TGTGCCAGCAGCTTAGATGGGACAGGTTCTTCTTTTGGCTACACCTTC. This sequence joins TRBV13 and TRBJ1-2, with TRBD1 matching 8 bases. This CDR3 spans 16 amino acids. The germline V gene has CDR1 PRHDT and CDR2 FYEKMQ (reference sequence). J was trimmed by 7 bases and V by 1 base; bases with no gene match: 11.

This chain joins TRBV27 and TRBJ2-3; 9 bases fit TRBD2. The CDR3 is 16 residues long. V was clipped by 6 bases and J by 2 bases; unmatched bases: 9. Germline values: CDR1 MNHEY, CDR2 SMNVEV (reference sequence). The DNA for the CDR3 is TGTGCCAGCAGGGGGTCTAGCGGGGATTCCACAGATACGCAGTATTTT. It encodes CASRGSSGDSTDTQYF.

The gene calls are TRBV5-1 and TRBJ2-2; 11 nucleotides line up with TRBD2. The germline gives CDR1 SGHRS, CDR2 YFSETQ. The CDR3 runs to 16 residues. V gave up 5 bases and J gave up 0 bases; unmatched junction bases: 3. CDR3 loop: CASRKGLAANTGELFF. The CDR3 DNA reads TGCGCCAGCAGAAAGGGACTAGCGGCGAACACCGGGGAGCTGTTTTTT.

The sample holds a few counts of this clone. V usage is TRBV4-1 and J usage is TRBJ1-2, with 7 bases that match TRBD1. CDR3 length: 16 amino acids. Germline loops: CDR1 MGHRA, CDR2 YSYEKL. J lost 3 bases, V lost 0 bases, and 7 bases had no gene match. As DNA, the CDR3 is TGCGCCAGCAGCCAAGAGGGACAGAACCCGCACTATGGCTACACCTTC. Protein product: CASSQEGQNPHYGYTF.

The rearrangement uses TRBV2 and TRBJ1-2; no definite D call. Germline values: CDR1 SNHLY, CDR2 FYNNEI. This CDR3 region has 15 residues. The ends were cut back, 2 bases at V and 0 bases at J, with 10 bases in the middle. The CDR3 DNA follows: TGTGCCAGCAGTGAATTTGCAGCGCCTAACTATGGCTACACCTTC. Its protein is CASSEFAAPNYGYTF.

The chain employs TRBV7-9 and TRBJ1-5, with TRBD1 matching 7 bases. Germline V gene sequence: CDR1 SEHNR, CDR2 FQNEAQ (reference sequence). J was trimmed by 6 bases and V by 2 bases; bases with no gene match: 10. This CDR3 spans 16 amino acids. CDR3 DNA sequence: TGTGCCAGCAGCTTAACTAAAACAGGGGTGGGTCAGCCCCAGCATTTT. Its protein is CASSLTKTGVGQPQHF.

The chain links TRBV5-3 to TRBJ2-7; no clear D gene. TRBV5-3 is recorded as an ORF, its role being uncertain. The ends were cut back, 1 base at V and 2 bases at J, with 10 bases in the middle. This CDR3 is 14 amino acids long. The CDR3 nucleotides read TGTGCCAGAAGCTTGACTCCGCCTCCCTACGAGCAGTACTTC. Residues: CARSLTPPPYEQYF.

This rearrangement joins TRBV18 to TRBJ2-2; 7 nucleotides line up with TRBD1. The CDR3 totals 13 residues. Germline V gene lookup returns CDR1 KGHSH and CDR2 LQKENI. V was pared by 10 bases and J by 5 bases, with 7 bases of the junction left unmatched. For the CDR3, the DNA is TGTGCCACCATGACACAGGGGACCGGGGAGCTGTTTTTT. This encodes CATMTQGTGELFF.

V is TRBV2 and J is TRBJ1-1; tentatively, D is TRBD1 (6 bases). This CDR3 contains 15 residues. Trimming removed 6 bases from V and 0 bases from J, with 14 bases in between. CDR1 and CDR2 (germline): SNHLY, FYNNEI. CDR3 bases: TGTGCCAGCAGGGTGGGAGGGGGGATGAACACTGAAGCTTTCTTT. Residues: CASRVGGGMNTEAFF.

The chain has TRBV3-1 (or the pseudogene TRBV3-2) and TRBJ2-1; unclear D gene. Germline V gives CDR1 LGHDT, CDR2 YNNKEL (reference sequence). V lost 7 bases and J 4 bases, leaving 5 bases between the germline ends. The CDR3 loop spans 11 amino acids. The CDR3 is CASTRYNEQFF. DNA of the CDR3: TGTGCCAGCACGCGGTACAATGAGCAGTTCTTC.

In its sample, this clone was seen many times. This rearrangement joins TRBV27 to TRBJ2-7; TRBD1 matches 10 bases. Germline-derived CDR1 and CDR2 are MNHEY and SMNVEV (reference sequence). V was pared by 5 bases and J by 2 bases, with 3 bases of the junction left unmatched. The CDR3 length is 14 residues. The CDR3 DNA follows: TGTGCCAGCAGTCGACAGGGGGCGGCCTACGAGCAGTACTTC. Amino acid sequence: CASSRQGAAYEQYF.

J is TRBJ1-6 and V is TRBV4-2, with D tentatively TRBD1 (5 bases). V was shortened by 6 bases and J by 1 base, with 13 bases between the two germline ends. The CDR3 has 16 amino acids. Germline CDR1 and CDR2: LGHNA and YNFKEQ. DNA for the CDR3: TGTGCCAGCAGGCTGGACATATCTTCCTATAATTCACCCCTCCACTTT. Its translation: CASRLDISSYNSPLHF.

The sample holds one count of this clone. This chain connects TRBV11-1 to TRBJ1-1, with D unclear. Germline loops: CDR1 SGHAT, CDR2 FQDESV (reference sequence). The V end was cut by 5 bases, the J end by 5 bases, with 6 bases between. This CDR3 region has 11 residues. DNA of the CDR3: TGTGCCAGCAGCGCCGGGACTGAAGCTTTCTTT. It encodes CASSAGTEAFF.

The chain carries TRBV29-1 and TRBJ2-1, with D unresolved. Trimming pared 6 bases from V and 0 bases from J, leaving 15 bases between. CDR3 length: 15 residues. In germline, CDR1 is SQVTM, CDR2 ANQGSEA. The CDR3 spells CSVPRVRSSYNEQFF. CDR3 sequence (DNA): TGCAGCGTCCCCCGGGTACGTAGCTCCTACAATGAGCAGTTCTTC.